This T cell receptor beta chain emerged from a study of beta chain features in type 1 diabetes. Findings of the study overall: Shorter TCRB CDR3s, moderately but significantly so, marked every one of the four CD4+ subsets in Type 1 diabetes patients.

Expressed TCRB transcripts were sequenced because the entire RNA isolate underwent reverse transcription. The table came from immunoSEQ multiplex PCR; TCRdb's copy has only in-frame clones and leaves some out. In the table there are roughly 290,000 clones, about 7.8% of which are singletons. Germline V gene lookup returns CDR1 SEHNR and CDR2 FQNEAQ (reference sequence). The V gene lost 2 bases and the J gene lost 4 bases, with 13 bases spanning the gap. This CDR3 has 15 residues. Note on this clone: Its cognate antigen is unknown.

A single heparinised draw of roughly 120 mL on average was taken per donor. Sequencing used central memory CD4+ T cells from blood. The chain couples TRBV7-9 to TRBJ2-3; D is perhaps TRBD1 (5 bases). This receptor was identified in a young woman in good health. CDR3: CASSLTKGRPDTQYF. As DNA, the CDR3 is TGTGCCAGCAGCTTAACGAAGGGGCGGCCAGATACGCAGTATTTT.